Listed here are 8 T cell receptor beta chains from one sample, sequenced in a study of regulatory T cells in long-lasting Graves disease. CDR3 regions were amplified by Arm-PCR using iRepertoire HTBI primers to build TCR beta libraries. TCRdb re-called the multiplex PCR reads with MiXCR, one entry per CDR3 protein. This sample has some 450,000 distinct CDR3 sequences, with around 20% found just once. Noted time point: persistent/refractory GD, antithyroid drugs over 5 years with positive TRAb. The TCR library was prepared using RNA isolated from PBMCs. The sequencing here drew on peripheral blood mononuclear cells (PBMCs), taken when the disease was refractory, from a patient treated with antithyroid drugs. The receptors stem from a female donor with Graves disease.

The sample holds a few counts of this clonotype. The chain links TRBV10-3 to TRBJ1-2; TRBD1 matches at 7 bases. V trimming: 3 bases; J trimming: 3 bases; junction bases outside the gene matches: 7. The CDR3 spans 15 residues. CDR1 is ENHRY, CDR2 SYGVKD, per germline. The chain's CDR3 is CAISEPGGGHYGYTF. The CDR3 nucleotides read TGTGCCATCAGTGAACCAGGGGGAGGACACTATGGCTACACCTTC.

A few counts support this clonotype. Here the CDR3 DNA reads TGTGCCAGCAGCTTAGCCTTGGGGACAGGTTCAACTAACTATGGCTACACCTTC. It encodes CASSLALGTGSTNYGYTF. The chain joins TRBV7-9 to TRBJ1-2, with 8 bases fitting TRBD1. J lost 0 bases, V lost 0 bases, and 9 bases had no gene match. Germline values: CDR1 SEHNR, CDR2 FQNEAQ (reference sequence). CDR3 length: 18 residues.

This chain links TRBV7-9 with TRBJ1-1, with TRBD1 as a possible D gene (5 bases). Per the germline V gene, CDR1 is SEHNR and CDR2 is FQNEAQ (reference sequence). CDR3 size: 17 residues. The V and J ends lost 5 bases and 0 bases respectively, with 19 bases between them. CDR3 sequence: CASSDRDRRGMNTEAFF. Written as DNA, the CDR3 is TGTGCCAGCAGCGACCGGGACCGCCGGGGGATGAACACTGAAGCTTTCTTT.

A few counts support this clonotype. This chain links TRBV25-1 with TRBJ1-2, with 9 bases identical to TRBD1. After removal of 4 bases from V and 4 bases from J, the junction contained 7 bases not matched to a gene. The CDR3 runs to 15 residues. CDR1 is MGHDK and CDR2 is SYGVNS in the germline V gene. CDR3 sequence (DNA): TGTGCCAGCAGTGGAACAGGGGGCCGTGGCTATGGCTACACCTTC. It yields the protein CASSGTGGRGYGYTF.

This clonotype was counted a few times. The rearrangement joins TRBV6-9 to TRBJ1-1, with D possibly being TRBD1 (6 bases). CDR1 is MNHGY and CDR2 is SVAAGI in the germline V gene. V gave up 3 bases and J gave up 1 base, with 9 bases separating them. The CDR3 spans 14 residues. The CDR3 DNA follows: TGTGCCAGCAGTTACCTACAGGGGAACACTGAAGCTTTCTTT. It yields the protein CASSYLQGNTEAFF.

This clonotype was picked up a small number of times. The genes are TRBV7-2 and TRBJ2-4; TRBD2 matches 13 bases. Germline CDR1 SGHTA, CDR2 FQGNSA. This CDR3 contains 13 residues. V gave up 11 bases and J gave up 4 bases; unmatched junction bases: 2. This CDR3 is CAAGLAGKNIQYF. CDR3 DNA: TGTGCCGCGGGACTAGCGGGAAAAAACATTCAGTACTTC.

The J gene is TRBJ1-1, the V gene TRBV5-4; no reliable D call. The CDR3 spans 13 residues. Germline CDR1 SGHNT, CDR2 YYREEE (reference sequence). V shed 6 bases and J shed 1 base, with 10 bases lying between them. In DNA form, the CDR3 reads TGTGCCAGCAACCGGGCGGGGAACACTGAAGCTTTCTTT. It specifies CASNRAGNTEAFF.

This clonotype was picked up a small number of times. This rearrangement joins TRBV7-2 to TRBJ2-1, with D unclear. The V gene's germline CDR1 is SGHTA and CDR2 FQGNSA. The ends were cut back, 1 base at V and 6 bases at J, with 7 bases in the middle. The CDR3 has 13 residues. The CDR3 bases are TGTGCCAGCAGCTTAGTTCAAGTCAATGAGCAGTTCTTC. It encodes CASSLVQVNEQFF.